The rows below give T cell receptor beta chains drawn from one sample of a study of a mutant IDH1 vaccine in newly diagnosed glioma. The assay was immunoSEQ multiplex PCR, and TCRdb's table has in-frame clones only and misses some. The profile shows 70,000 to 100,000 clones, over 75% of them singletons. Sequenced material: PBMCs, taken from a glioma patient treated with radiotherapy, temozolomide or both. Receptor source: a man aged 35-49 years with glioma. Some clones in this sample may be carry-over from other donors' samples. Each CDR3 is given with its conserved first and last residue. The D gene is left open where the match is weak. For some rows the clone size is stated as once, few or many, or as a class when expanded; others skip it.

cdr3_length,d_call,v_call,clone_size,j_call,cdr3_nt,cdr3_aa
18,TRBD1,TRBV19,.,TRBJ1-3,TGTGCCAGTAGTATAAGACAGGGGGCCTACTTCTCTGGAAACACCATATATTTT,CASSIRQGAYFSGNTIYF
14,TRBD1,TRBV6-5,.,TRBJ1-1,TGTGCCAGCAGTTACTCAAGACAGGGAACTGAAGCTTTCTTT,CASSYSRQGTEAFF
17,.,TRBV5-6,.,TRBJ2-6,TGTGCCAGCAGCTTGGTCGGGGCCGACTCTGGGGCCAACGTCCTGACTTTC,CASSLVGADSGANVLTF
13,.,TRBV6-5,.,TRBJ1-1,TGTGCCAGCAGTTACCAGAGGTGGACTGAAGCTTTCTTT,CASSYQRWTEAFF
14,.,TRBV4-1,once,TRBJ2-3,TGCGCCAGCAGCCAAGGGGGGCGCACAGATACGCAGTATTTT,CASSQGGRTDTQYF
14,TRBD2,TRBV7-2,.,TRBJ2-5,TGTGCCAGCAGCTTGGGACTAGCGTACGAGACCCAGTACTTC,CASSLGLAYETQYF
15,.,TRBV29-1,.,TRBJ1-1,TGCAGCGTTGAAGACGACGCAGGGGCGAACACTGAAGCTTTCTTT,CSVEDDAGANTEAFF
16,TRBD1,TRBV5-1,.,TRBJ2-2,TGCGCCAGCAGCTTGGAACAGGGGGCGAACACCGGGGAGCTGTTTTTT,CASSLEQGANTGELFF
14,TRBD1,TRBV19,.,TRBJ2-7,TGTGCCAGTAGTATCCGAGAACAGGGGTACGAGCAGTACTTC,CASSIREQGYEQYF
15,TRBD1,TRBV14,.,TRBJ1-2,TGTGCCAGCAGCGCAGACAGGGTTGGTGGCTATGGCTACACCTTC,CASSADRVGGYGYTF
16,TRBD2,TRBV6-5,.,TRBJ2-7,TGTGCCAGCAGTTACTCGCCCAGCGGGGGGGCAAACGAGCAGTACTTC,CASSYSPSGGANEQYF
15,.,TRBV7-8,.,TRBJ1-5,TGTGCCAGCAGCTTAGGGCGGCTTAGCAATCAGCCCCAGCATTTT,CASSLGRLSNQPQHF
13,.,TRBV5-6,.,TRBJ2-4,TGTGCCAGCAGCTTCACGTCCAAAAACATTCAGTACTTC,CASSFTSKNIQYF
12,.,TRBV5-1,once,TRBJ1-2,TGCGCCAGCAGCCCTGGTGGCTATGGCTACACCTTC,CASSPGGYGYTF
14,.,TRBV25-1,.,TRBJ1-5,TGTGCCAGCAGTGAAAGACAGGCCAATCAGCCCCAGCATTTT,CASSERQANQPQHF
13,.,TRBV29-1,.,TRBJ2-3,TGCAGCGTTGGGGGACACGACGCAGATACGCAGTATTTT,CSVGGHDADTQYF
13,.,TRBV6-1,few,TRBJ1-1,TGTGCCAGCAGCGCAGGGGAGAGCACTGAAGCTTTCTTT,CASSAGESTEAFF